This T cell receptor (beta chain) derives from a study of CD8+ T cells in alopecia areata. RNA extraction and reverse transcription yielded cDNA as sequencing template. Data came from immunoSEQ multiplex PCR; TCRdb stores just in-frame clones and leaves some out. Among approximately 210,000 clones, approximately 65% were seen once, and the ten largest hold roughly 1.2%. Treatment defined: oral pan-JAK inhibitor, 5-10 mg twice daily. Sample: CD4+ T cells sorted from blood, taken around week 44, from a patient treated with tofacitinib. The TCR comes from a human donor with alopecia areata.

The CDR3 nucleotides read TGTGCCAGCAGCGGACAGGGCACCCCGAATGAAAAACTGTTTTTT. Translated, it gives CASSGQGTPNEKLFF. The V gene is TRBV7-8, the J gene TRBJ1-4, with TRBD1 matching over 8 bases. V gave up 5 bases and J gave up 5 bases; unmatched junction bases: 7. The CDR3 runs 15 residues. Germline-derived CDR1 and CDR2 are SGHVS and FQNEAQ.